One and the same sample provided the 28 T cell receptor beta chains below, sequenced in a study of cytomegalovirus exposure and HLA in healthy donors. PCR primers comprised 60 Vbeta and 13 Jbeta primers. The data were produced by immunoSEQ multiplex PCR, yet TCRdb's version contains in-frame clones alone and is incomplete. The sample includes 150,000 to 200,000 clones, roughly 73% of them seen just once. The sequenced material came from PBMCs. The receptors shown here come from a woman aged 30 to 39 in good health and CMV-seronegative.

This sequence joins TRBV7-2 and TRBJ1-5; maybe TRBD1 (5 bases). The CDR3 length is 15 residues. Germline CDR1 and CDR2: SGHTA and FQGNSA. V was pared by 4 bases and J by 1 base, with 11 bases between. CDR3 DNA: TGTGCCAGCAGCTCCGGGGGTGGAAGCAATCAGCCCCAGCATTTT. It encodes CASSSGGGSNQPQHF.

The gene calls are TRBV29-1 and TRBJ2-7; the match to TRBD1 covers 11 bases. The CDR3 runs to 13 residues. Germline V CDR1 and CDR2: SQVTM, ANQGSEA. The V and J ends lost 6 bases and 8 bases, in that order; junction bases with no gene match: 9. The CDR3 DNA reads as TGCAGCGTCACCGGGACAGGGGGTGACAAGCAGTACTTC. Protein sequence: CSVTGTGGDKQYF.

This rearrangement joins TRBV27 to TRBJ2-1; TRBD2 matches 7 bases. Germline CDR1 reads MNHEY; CDR2 reads SMNVEV (reference sequence). CDR3 length equals 18 residues. The V segment lost 0 bases and the J segment 0 bases; nucleotides outside the gene matches: 8. The CDR3 reads CASSLSNPRESSYNEQFF. CDR3 bases: TGTGCCAGCAGTTTATCCAATCCGCGGGAGAGCTCCTACAATGAGCAGTTCTTC.

CDR3: CASHRDRVYQPQHF. The CDR3 DNA reads TGTGCCAGCCACCGGGACAGGGTTTATCAGCCCCAGCATTTT. This chain connects TRBV6-1 to TRBJ1-5, with 9 bases matching TRBD1. Germline V gene sequence: CDR1 MNHNS, CDR2 SASEGT. The junction had 7 bases not matched to a gene; V was cut back by 8 bases and J by 5 bases. There are 14 residues in the CDR3.

V and J are TRBV4-2 and TRBJ2-1; the D is unclear. The V gene's germline CDR1 is LGHNA and CDR2 YNFKEQ. Trimming stripped 1 base from V and 9 bases from J, with 10 bases between. There are 13 residues in the CDR3. The CDR3 DNA is TGTGCCAGCAGCCAAGCACGCCTAGGTGAGCAGTTCTTC. Translation gives CASSQARLGEQFF.

The gene calls are TRBV7-2 and TRBJ2-3; TRBD2 aligns across 7 bases. Trimming at V came to 1 base and at J to 1 base, leaving 5 bases not matched to a gene. There are 16 residues in the CDR3. Germline loops: CDR1 SGHTA, CDR2 FQGNSA. CDR3 residues: CASSLDGGLGTDTQYF. CDR3 nucleotides: TGTGCCAGCAGCTTAGACGGCGGACTAGGCACAGATACGCAGTATTTT.

As for this clone: The same CDR3 arises from other DNA sequences in this sample as well. This chain links TRBV9 with TRBJ2-2; 8 nucleotides match TRBD1. Germline V gene data show CDR1 as SGDLS and CDR2 as YYNGEE. The V and J ends lost 0 bases and 2 bases, in that order; junction bases with no gene match: 3. The CDR3 is 16 residues long. The CDR3 here is CASSVGQGANTGELFF. CDR3 nucleotide sequence: TGTGCCAGCAGCGTAGGTCAGGGGGCCAACACCGGGGAGCTGTTTTTT.

The chain recombines TRBV7-2 with TRBJ2-1, with TRBD1 identical over 8 bases. V lost 6 bases, J lost 4 bases, and 5 bases stayed unmatched. From germline, CDR1 is SGHTA and CDR2 FQGNSA. The CDR3 contains 14 residues. This CDR3 is CASRDRVYYNEQFF. The CDR3 DNA sequence: TGTGCCAGCAGGGACAGGGTGTATTACAATGAGCAGTTCTTC.

V and J are TRBV6-1 and TRBJ2-7; possible D gene TRBD2, 6 bases. Trimming stripped 1 base from V and 2 bases from J, with 12 bases between. The CDR3 sequence is 15 residues long. Germline V CDR1 and CDR2: MNHNS, SASEGT. The CDR3 coding sequence is TGTGCCAGCAGTGAAGGGGTAGCGGAGACCTACGAGCAGTACTTC. Translating it yields CASSEGVAETYEQYF.

The rearrangement uses TRBV5-1 and TRBJ2-7; TRBD2 aligns across 10 bases. Germline-derived CDR1 and CDR2 are SGHRS and YFSETQ. CDR3 length equals 15 residues. V lost 5 bases and J lost 1; bases outside the gene matches: 6. The CDR3 loop is CASRVTSGPSYEQYF. Here the CDR3 DNA reads TGCGCCAGCAGGGTGACTAGCGGGCCATCCTACGAGCAGTACTTC.

J is TRBJ2-1 and V is TRBV15; 11 nucleotides align to TRBD2. V lost 3 bases to trimming and J lost 3 bases; unmatched junction nucleotides: 4. This CDR3 has 16 amino acids. The germline gives CDR1 LNHNV, CDR2 YYDKDF (reference sequence). This CDR3 reads CATSSGSGRVYNEQFF. CDR3 sequence (DNA): TGTGCCACCAGCAGCGGTAGCGGGAGGGTCTACAATGAGCAGTTCTTC.

In its sample, this clone was seen a few times. The J gene is TRBJ1-5, the V gene TRBV10-3, with D possibly matching TRBD1 (5 bases). V lost 8 bases, J lost 4 bases, and 9 bases lay in between. The CDR3 spans 12 residues. CDR1 is ENHRY, CDR2 SYGVKD, per germline. The CDR3, as DNA: TGTGCCATCGGGGGGGGGAATCAGCCCCAGCATTTT. Translated: CAIGGGNQPQHF.

The rearrangement uses TRBV5-1 and TRBJ2-3; 12 bases are a match to TRBD2. CDR1 and CDR2 from the germline V gene are SGHRS and YFSETQ. The J segment lost 6 bases and the V segment lost 5 bases, leaving 4 bases of the junction unmatched. The CDR3 totals 14 residues. CDR3 sequence (DNA): TGCGCCAGCAGGCTAGCGGGAGGGCCGGATACGCAGTATTTT. Protein: CASRLAGGPDTQYF.

This chain links TRBV7-3 with TRBJ2-2, with a weak D call TRBD1 (6 bases). This CDR3 contains 17 residues. Per germline, CDR1 SGHTA and CDR2 FQGTGA. The ends were cut back, 1 base at V and 1 base at J, with 13 bases in the middle. The DNA for the CDR3 is TGTGCCAGCAGCTTAATGAAGGGGGTCCGGAACACCGGGGAGCTGTTTTTT. This codes for CASSLMKGVRNTGELFF.

This sequence joins TRBV5-4 and TRBJ1-2, with D perhaps matching TRBD1 (5 bases). Germline loops: CDR1 SGHNT, CDR2 YYREEE (reference sequence). Between the trimmed V and J ends, which lost 0 bases and 4 bases, there was a span of 13 bases. The CDR3 has 15 residues. The DNA for the CDR3 is TGTGCCAGCAGCTTGGCTTCAGGGCTGGGCTATGGCTACACCTTC. Encoded protein: CASSLASGLGYGYTF.

The chain recombines TRBV28 with TRBJ2-1; D might be TRBD1 (6 bases). The ends were cut back, 3 bases at V and 4 bases at J, with 22 bases in the middle. CDR3 length: 18 residues. Germline values: CDR1 MDHEN, CDR2 SYDVKM. CDR3 nucleotides: TGTGCCAGCAGTTTCAGGGGTAGAACTCGGTCAGTTTACAATGAGCAGTTCTTC. Translating gives CASSFRGRTRSVYNEQFF. The variable domain in full, completed from reference TRBV28 and TRBJ2-1, reads DVKVTQSSRYLVKRTGEKVFLECVQDMDHENMFWYRQDPGLGLRLIYFSYDVKMKEKGDIPEGYSVSREKKERFSLILESASTNQTSMYLCASSFRGRTRSVYNEQFFGPGTRLTVL.

V usage is TRBV5-5 and J usage is TRBJ2-7, with 10 bases that match TRBD2. V dropped 4 bases and J dropped 4; count of bases not matched to a gene: 8. The germline gives CDR1 SGHKS, CDR2 YYEKEE (reference sequence). The CDR3 is 15 amino acids. The CDR3: CASSRTSGAPYEQYF. Written as DNA, the CDR3 is TGTGCCAGCAGCCGGACTAGCGGAGCTCCGTACGAGCAGTACTTC.

For the CDR3, the DNA is TGCGCCAGCAGCCAAGGTGGGACGGGAGTCTACGAGCAGTACTTC. Residues: CASSQGGTGVYEQYF. This rearrangement joins TRBV4-1 to TRBJ2-7, with a weak D call TRBD2 (6 bases). Germline-derived CDR1 and CDR2 are MGHRA and YSYEKL. The CDR3 length is 15 residues. V was pared by 1 base and J by 3 bases, with 13 bases between.

This clone showed up just a few times. The gene calls are TRBV6-5 and TRBJ1-5; perhaps TRBD1 as D (5 bases). V dropped 6 bases and J dropped 5 bases, with 11 bases sitting between them. The germline CDR1 and CDR2 sequences are MNHEY and SVGAGI. This CDR3 has 13 residues. DNA of the CDR3: TGTGCCAGCAGACGTGGGGGGGATCAGCCCCAGCATTTT. Its translation is CASRRGGDQPQHF.

The V call is TRBV2, the J call TRBJ1-1; 8 bases are shared with TRBD1. J gave up 4 bases and V 6 bases, and 7 bases lay outside the gene matches. Germline assignment: CDR1 SNHLY and CDR2 FYNNEI. The CDR3 spans 14 residues. CDR3 in amino acids: CASRDREGGTEAFF. In DNA, the CDR3 is TGTGCCAGCAGGGACAGGGAAGGTGGCACTGAAGCTTTCTTT.

This CDR3 is CASTGGTSGGWEQFF. The CDR3 coding sequence is TGTGCCAGCACCGGAGGGACTAGCGGGGGTTGGGAGCAGTTCTTC. The V call is TRBV2, the J call TRBJ2-1, with 14 bases matching TRBD2. V shed 7 bases, J shed 10 bases, and the junction held 9 bases outside the gene matches. CDR3 size: 15 residues. Germline V gene lookup returns CDR1 SNHLY and CDR2 FYNNEI.

The V gene is TRBV6-1, the J gene TRBJ1-4; TRBD1 agrees at 9 bases. The CDR3 runs 15 residues. CDR1 is MNHNS, CDR2 SASEGT, per germline. V lost 3 bases, J lost 7 bases, and 6 bases stayed unmatched. The CDR3 DNA sequence: TGTGCCAGCAGTGACGGACAGGGGATCGGTGAAAAACTGTTTTTT. It yields the protein CASSDGQGIGEKLFF.

CDR3 sequence reads: CASSPNRNTDTQYF. The CDR3 nucleotides are TGTGCCAGCTCACCAAACAGAAACACAGATACGCAGTATTTT. The rearrangement joins TRBV18 to TRBJ2-3; D is ambiguous. V was trimmed by 2 bases and J by 2 bases, leaving 8 bases between them. CDR1 and CDR2 (germline): KGHSH, LQKENI. This CDR3 comprises 14 residues.

The genes are TRBV28 and TRBJ2-7; D ambiguous. Germline assignment: CDR1 MDHEN and CDR2 SYDVKM. This CDR3 is built from 15 residues. V lost 6 bases and J lost 0, with 15 bases in between. CDR3 coding DNA: TGTGCCAGCAGCACCTTGACACAGAGCTCCTACGAGCAGTACTTC. It encodes CASSTLTQSSYEQYF.

The V call is TRBV5-4, the J call TRBJ2-5; possible D gene TRBD1, 6 bases. The CDR3 runs 14 residues. Trimming removed 1 base at V and 5 bases at J, with 12 bases between. Germline V gene data show CDR1 as SGHNT and CDR2 as YYREEE (reference sequence). CDR3 amino acids: CASSLQGGTETQYF. CDR3 nucleotide sequence: TGTGCCAGCAGCTTGCAAGGGGGTACGGAGACCCAGTACTTC. The full variable domain, rest sourced from reference TRBV5-4 and TRBJ2-5, is ETGVTQSPTHLIKTRGQQVTLRCSSQSGHNTVSWYQQALGQGPQFIFQYYREEENGRGNFPPRFSGLQFPNYSSELNVNALELDDSALYLCASSLQGGTETQYFGPGTRLLVL.

The chain couples TRBV19 to TRBJ1-2; 7 bases are shared with TRBD1. V shed 7 bases and J 8 bases; nucleotides not matched to a gene: 13. CDR3 length: 14 residues. Germline CDR1 reads LNHDA; CDR2 reads SQIVND (reference sequence). The CDR3 spells CASKEAWDSGGYTF. In DNA, the CDR3 is TGTGCCAGTAAAGAGGCTTGGGACAGCGGCGGCTACACCTTC.

This chain uses TRBV11-1 with TRBJ2-7, with a tentative D call TRBD1 (6 bases). V dropped 5 bases and J dropped 0 bases, with 11 bases sitting between them. CDR1 is SGHAT and CDR2 is FQDESV in the germline V gene (reference sequence). This CDR3 is 14 amino acids long. The CDR3 DNA reads as TGTGCCAGCAGCCTTAGGACAGACTCCTACGAGCAGTACTTC. It translates to CASSLRTDSYEQYF.

The chain employs TRBV4-3 and TRBJ1-4; D is possibly TRBD1 (6 bases). Germline values: CDR1 LGHNA, CDR2 YSLEER. V lost 4 bases and J 7 bases, leaving 16 bases between the germline ends. This CDR3 contains 15 residues. The CDR3, as DNA: TGCGCCAGCAGCCTATCTAGCAGGGGAAGTGAAAAACTGTTTTTT. As protein: CASSLSSRGSEKLFF.